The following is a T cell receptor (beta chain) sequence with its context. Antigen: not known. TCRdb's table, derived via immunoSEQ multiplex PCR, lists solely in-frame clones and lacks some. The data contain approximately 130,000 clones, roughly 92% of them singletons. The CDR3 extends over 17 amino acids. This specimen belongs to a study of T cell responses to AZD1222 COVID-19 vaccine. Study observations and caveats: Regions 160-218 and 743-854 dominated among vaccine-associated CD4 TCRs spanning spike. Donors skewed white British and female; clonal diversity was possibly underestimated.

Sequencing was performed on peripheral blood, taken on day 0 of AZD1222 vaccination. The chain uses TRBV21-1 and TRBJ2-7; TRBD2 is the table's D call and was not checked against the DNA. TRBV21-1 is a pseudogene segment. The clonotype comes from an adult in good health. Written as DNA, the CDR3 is TGTGCCAGCTTCCCAACCCCTAGCGGGGGGAAAGTTTGCGAGCAGTACTTC. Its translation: CASFPTPSGGKVCEQYF.